Below are 5 T cell receptor beta chains sequenced from a single sample in a study of technical replicates of blood from a few donors. Only in-frame clones appear in the TCRdb table, and some are missing; sequencing was by immunoSEQ multiplex PCR. The data contain around 68,000 clones, 95% to 97% of them singletons. The source material was T cells isolated from PBMCs. The receptors come from a human donor in good health.

The DNA of the CDR3 is TGTGCCAGCAGTCCCCTAGGTTCGGCCAAAAATGAGCAGTTCTTC. It translates to CASSPLGSAKNEQFF. The genes are TRBV6-4 and TRBJ2-1; D gene unclear. V shed 5 bases and J shed 7 bases, with 18 bases lying between them. CDR3 size: 15 residues. Germline CDR1 MRHNA, CDR2 SNTAGT.

The CDR3 DNA reads TGTGCCAGCAGCCCCGGGGGTAGCGCCTACGAGCAGTACTTC. Amino acids: CASSPGGSAYEQYF. V and J are TRBV11-2 and TRBJ2-7; D possibly corresponds to TRBD2 (6 bases). The CDR3 has 14 amino acids. The germline gives CDR1 SGHAT, CDR2 FQNNGV. Trimming stripped 5 bases from V and 2 bases from J, with 13 bases between.

The chain joins TRBV7-8 to TRBJ1-1, with TRBD1 matching over 7 bases. CDR1 is SGHVS, CDR2 FQNEAQ, per germline. Trimming cost V 4 bases and J 5 bases; bases outside gene matches: 10. This CDR3 has 15 amino acids. The CDR3 region is CASSWGTEPWTEAFF. The CDR3 coding sequence is TGTGCCAGCAGCTGGGGGACAGAACCTTGGACTGAAGCTTTCTTT. Full variable domain (outside the CDR3, taken from reference TRBV7-8 and TRBJ1-1): GAGVSQSPRYKVAKRGQDVALRCDPISGHVSLFWYQQALGQGPEFLTYFQNEAQLDKSGLPSDRFFAERPEGSVSTLKIQRTQQEDSAVYLCASSWGTEPWTEAFFGQGTRLTVV.

The CDR3 sequence: CASSVVGSGVSTDEQFF. Written as DNA, the CDR3 is TGTGCCAGCAGCGTAGTCGGGAGCGGGGTTTCGACAGATGAGCAGTTCTTC. This sequence joins TRBV9 and TRBJ2-1; TRBD2 agrees at 7 bases. J was trimmed by 8 bases and V by 0 bases; bases with no gene match: 14. The germline V gene has CDR1 SGDLS and CDR2 YYNGEE. The CDR3 contains 17 residues.

The V and J genes are TRBV29-1 and TRBJ1-1; 11 bases agree with TRBD1. CDR3 length: 13 amino acids. Germline CDR1 SQVTM, CDR2 ANQGSEA. V was clipped by 5 bases and J by 5 bases; unmatched bases: 4. The CDR3 is CSVKDRGQTEAFF. CDR3 nucleotide sequence: TGCAGCGTTAAGGACAGGGGGCAGACTGAAGCTTTCTTT.